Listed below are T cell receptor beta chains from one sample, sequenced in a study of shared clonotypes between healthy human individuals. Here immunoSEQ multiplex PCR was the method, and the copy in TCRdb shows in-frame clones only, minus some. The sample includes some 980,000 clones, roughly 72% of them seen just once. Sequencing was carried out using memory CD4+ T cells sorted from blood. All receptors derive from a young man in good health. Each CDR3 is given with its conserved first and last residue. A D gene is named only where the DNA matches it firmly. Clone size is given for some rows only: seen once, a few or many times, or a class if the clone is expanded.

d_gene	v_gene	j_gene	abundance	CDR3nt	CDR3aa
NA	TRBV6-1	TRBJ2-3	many	TGTGCCAGCAGTGAAGTGGGGGGCACAGATACGCAGTATTTT	CASSEVGGTDTQYF
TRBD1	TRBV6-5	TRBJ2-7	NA	TGTGCCAGCAGTTATAGTCCGGGACAGGGGTCCTACGAGCAGTACTTC	CASSYSPGQGSYEQYF
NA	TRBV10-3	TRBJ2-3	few	TGTGCCTCAAACCGCGGGGGCGATACGCAGTATTTT	CASNRGGDTQYF
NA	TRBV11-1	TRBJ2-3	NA	TGTGCCAGCAGCCCGATGGGGATCACAGATACGCAGTATTTT	CASSPMGITDTQYF
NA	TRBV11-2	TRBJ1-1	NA	TGTGCCAGCAGCTCCCGGACAACTGAAGCTTTCTTT	CASSSRTTEAFF
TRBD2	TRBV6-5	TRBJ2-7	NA	TGTGCCAGCAGGTCAACAGCGGGAGGGCCGGACGAGCAGTACTTC	CASRSTAGGPDEQYF
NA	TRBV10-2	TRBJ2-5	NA	TGCGCCAGCGGGCAGGGTGTGGAGACCCAGTACTTC	CASGQGVETQYF
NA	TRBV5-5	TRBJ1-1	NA	TGTGCCAGCAGCTTGGTGACAGACGGGAACACTGAAGCTTTCTTT	CASSLVTDGNTEAFF
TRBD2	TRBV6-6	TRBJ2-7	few	TGTGCCAGCAGTTATTACGGGAGGCCCGCGGACGAGCAGTACTTC	CASSYYGRPADEQYF
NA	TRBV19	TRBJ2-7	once	TGTGCCAGTAGTATAAGAGGGACCTCCTACGAGCAGTACTTC	CASSIRGTSYEQYF
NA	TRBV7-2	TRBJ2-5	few	TGTGCCAGCAGCCTACGACCTAACCAAGAGACCCAGTACTTC	CASSLRPNQETQYF
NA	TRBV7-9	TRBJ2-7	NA	TGTGCCAGCAGCTTAGCGGGTGGGAGCCGCTACGAGCAGTACTTC	CASSLAGGSRYEQYF
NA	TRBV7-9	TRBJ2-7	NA	TGTGCCAGCAGCCCCGGTCCCGGGGCCGAGCAGTACTTC	CASSPGPGAEQYF
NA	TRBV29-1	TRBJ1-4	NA	TGCAGCGTCCGGGACTCCACGGCGGAGCGTGAAAAACTGTTTTTT	CSVRDSTAEREKLFF
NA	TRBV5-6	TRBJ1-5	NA	TGTGCCAGCAGCCAGGGAAGTCCAGGGTCCAATCAGCCCCAGCATTTT	CASSQGSPGSNQPQHF
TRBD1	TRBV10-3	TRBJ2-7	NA	TGTGCCATCAGTGAGGGACAGGTGGCCGTGTGGGAGCAGTACTTC	CAISEGQVAVWEQYF
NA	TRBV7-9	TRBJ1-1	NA	TGTGCCAGCAGCCAATTTTGGGCCTCGAACACTGAAGCTTTCTTT	CASSQFWASNTEAFF
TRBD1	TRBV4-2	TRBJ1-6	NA	TGTGCCAGCAGCCAGACAGGGGGTACGAGCTCCTATAATTCACCCCTCCACTTT	CASSQTGGTSSYNSPLHF
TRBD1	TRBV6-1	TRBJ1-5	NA	TGTGCCAGCAGTTTTCGACAGGGGGCAAGTCAGCCCCAGCATTTT	CASSFRQGASQPQHF
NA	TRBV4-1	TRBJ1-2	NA	TGCGCCAGCAGCCAAGATCAACAGGTCGACTATGGCTACACCTTC	CASSQDQQVDYGYTF
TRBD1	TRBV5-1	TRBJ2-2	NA	TGCGCCAGCAGCTTACGACAGGGACCCGGGGAGCTGTTTTTT	CASSLRQGPGELFF
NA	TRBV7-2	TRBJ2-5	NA	TGTGCCAGCAGCTCTACGGACGGGGGTTGGACGGAGACCCAGTACTTC	CASSSTDGGWTETQYF
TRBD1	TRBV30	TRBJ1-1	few	TGTGCCTGGAGTCGATACAGGGGGCGGGACACTGAAGCTTTCTTT	CAWSRYRGRDTEAFF
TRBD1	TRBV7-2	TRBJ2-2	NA	TGTGCCAGCAGCCGTCCGACAGGGGGCGCATCCGGGGAGCTGTTTTTT	CASSRPTGGASGELFF
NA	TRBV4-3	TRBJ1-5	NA	TGCGCCAGCAGCCAGGGGAGGAGCGGCAATCAGCCCCAGCATTTT	CASSQGRSGNQPQHF
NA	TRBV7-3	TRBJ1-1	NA	TGTGCCAGCAGCTTAATCAGAGACACTGAAGCTTTCTTT	CASSLIRDTEAFF
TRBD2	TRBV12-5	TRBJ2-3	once	TGTGCTAGTGGTCCATCAAGCGGGGACACAGATACGCAGTATTTT	CASGPSSGDTDTQYF
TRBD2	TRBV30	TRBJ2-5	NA	TGTGCCTGGAGTGGGCCAGCGGGACTCCAAGAGACCCAGTACTTC	CAWSGPAGLQETQYF
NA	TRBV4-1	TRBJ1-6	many	TGCGCCAGCAGCCAGGATCCACAGGGAGTTAATTCACCCCTCCACTTT	CASSQDPQGVNSPLHF
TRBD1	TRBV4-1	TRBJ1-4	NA	TGCGCCAGCAGCCAAGTCGACAGGGACCTTGAAAAACTGTTTTTT	CASSQVDRDLEKLFF
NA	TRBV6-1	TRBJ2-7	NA	TGTGCCACCCAGGGGCGGCAGGGGAACTCCTACGAGCAGTACTTC	CATQGRQGNSYEQYF
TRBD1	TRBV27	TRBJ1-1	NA	TGTGCCAGCAGTTTATCATCGACAGGGTATAAGGTAAACACTGAAGCTTTCTTT	CASSLSSTGYKVNTEAFF
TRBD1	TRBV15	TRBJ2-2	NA	TGTGCCACCAGCAGGGACAGGACATACACCGGGGAGCTGTTTTTT	CATSRDRTYTGELFF
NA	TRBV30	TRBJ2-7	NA	TGTGCCTGGAGTGTCCTCGACAGAGCCTACGAGCAGTACTTC	CAWSVLDRAYEQYF
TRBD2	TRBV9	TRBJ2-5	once	TGTGCCAGCAGCGTAGTAGCGGGGGGTTACCAAGAGACCCAGTACTTC	CASSVVAGGYQETQYF
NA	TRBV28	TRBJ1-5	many	TGTGCCAGCACCCCTAACAGGGACTATAGCAATCAGCCCCAGCATTTT	CASTPNRDYSNQPQHF
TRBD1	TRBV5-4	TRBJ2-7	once	TGTGCCAGCAGCTTGGGGGACAGGAACCACTACGAGCAGTACTTC	CASSLGDRNHYEQYF
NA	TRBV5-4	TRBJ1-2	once	TGTGCCAGCAGCTTGGGGTCGGGGAGTCGGGGGGCTGGCTACACCTTC	CASSLGSGSRGAGYTF
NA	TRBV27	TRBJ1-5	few	TGTGCCAGCTTGGAAAGACCGTATAGCAATCAGCCCCAGCATTTT	CASLERPYSNQPQHF
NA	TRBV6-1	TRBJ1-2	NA	TGTGCCAGCAGGTCAACAAACTATGGCTACACCTTC	CASRSTNYGYTF
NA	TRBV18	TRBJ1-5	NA	TGTGCCAGCTCACTGTCGGGGGATAGCAATCAGCCCCAGCATTTT	CASSLSGDSNQPQHF
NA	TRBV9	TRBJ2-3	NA	TGTGCCAGCAGCGCCTCTAGCGTGAACACAGATACGCAGTATTTT	CASSASSVNTDTQYF
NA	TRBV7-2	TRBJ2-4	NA	TGTGCCAGCAGCTTTGGGGGACTAGCCAAAAACATTCAGTACTTC	CASSFGGLAKNIQYF